This T cell receptor beta chain was recovered during a study of T cell responses to AZD1222 COVID-19 vaccine. The table came from immunoSEQ multiplex PCR; TCRdb's copy has only in-frame clones and leaves some out. The table shows about 120,000 clones, with about 91% occurring only once. The CDR3 totals 14 residues. Trimming left V 2 bases short and J 0 bases short, with 8 bases between. CDR1 is SGHRS, CDR2 YFSETQ, per germline. General study findings and limits: Seropositive AZD1222 recipients at baseline numbered only 5 to 7. Most donors were white British, females outnumbered males, and clonal diversity was possibly underestimated.

With respect to this clone: The antigen remains undetermined.

This clonotype originated in an adult who received the AZD1222 COVID-19 vaccine. The chain combines TRBV5-1 with TRBJ1-2, with no clear D. The sample was peripheral blood, taken 28 days after the second AZD1222 dose. CDR3 amino acids: CASSLEAANYGYTF. In nucleotides, the CDR3 is TGCGCCAGCAGCTTAGAGGCAGCTAACTATGGCTACACCTTC.